The 20 T cell receptor beta chains presented below share a single source sample, sequenced in a study of blood T cell repertoires in COVID-19. Clones were read by immunoSEQ multiplex PCR, and TCRdb kept only the in-frame ones, dropping some. The sample yields about 470,000 clones, 87% seen once. The source material was PBMCs or T cells enriched from blood (not recorded which). The receptors were sampled from a young woman who had recovered from COVID-19.

The rearrangement uses TRBV5-1 and TRBJ1-6; 10 nucleotides match TRBD1. The germline V gene encodes CDR1 SGHRS and CDR2 YFSETQ. The CDR3 consists of 15 residues. V trimming: 7 bases; J trimming: 13 bases; junction bases outside the gene matches: 14. The CDR3 loop is CASQDRDRGLIPLHF. CDR3 nucleotides: TGCGCCAGCCAGGACCGGGACAGGGGTCTAATCCCCCTCCACTTT.

This CDR3 reads CASSPLGTGLNQPQHF. In DNA form, the CDR3 reads TGCGCCAGCAGCCCCCTCGGAACAGGGCTCAATCAGCCCCAGCATTTT. This chain connects TRBV4-1 to TRBJ1-5, with TRBD1 as a possible D gene (6 bases). The CDR3 has 16 residues. Between the trimmed V and J ends, which lost 4 bases and 3 bases, there was a span of 16 bases. Germline V gene sequence: CDR1 MGHRA, CDR2 YSYEKL.

The V call is TRBV5-1, the J call TRBJ2-5, with 9 bases fitting TRBD1. Trimming removed 4 bases from V and 1 base from J; junction bases left unmatched: 5. Germline V lookup: CDR1 SGHRS, CDR2 YFSETQ. The CDR3 is 15 amino acids. The CDR3 sequence: CASSAGQGSQETQYF. The CDR3 coding sequence is TGCGCCAGCAGCGCCGGACAGGGGAGCCAAGAGACCCAGTACTTC.

The chain couples TRBV6-5 to TRBJ1-4; TRBD1 might be the D (6 bases). The ends were cut back, 8 bases at V and 6 bases at J, with 10 bases in the middle. The CDR3 is 12 residues long. Germline values: CDR1 MNHEY, CDR2 SVGAGI. CDR3 DNA: TGTGCCAGCGGGGGCAACGATGAAAAACTGTTTTTT. Amino acid sequence: CASGGNDEKLFF.

The V call is TRBV6-5, the J call TRBJ1-2; D call uncertain. The V end lost 7 bases, the J end lost 0 bases, and 9 bases lay between the germline ends. Germline V gene sequence: CDR1 MNHEY, CDR2 SVGAGI. This CDR3 has 13 amino acids. The CDR3 DNA is TGTGCCAGCACGTTGTTGTCTAACTATGGCTACACCTTC. Its protein product is CASTLLSNYGYTF.

The chain couples TRBV5-6 to TRBJ2-5, with D perhaps matching TRBD1 (6 bases). CDR3 length: 15 residues. Trimming stripped 0 bases from V and 5 bases from J, with 14 bases between. Germline V gene lookup returns CDR1 SGHDT and CDR2 YYEEEE. CDR3 sequence: CASSLGPGATETQYF. The CDR3 nucleotides read TGTGCCAGCAGCTTGGGTCCAGGGGCGACGGAGACCCAGTACTTC.

The chain joins TRBV4-2 to TRBJ2-7; 8 bases are shared with TRBD1. Trimming at V came to 3 bases and at J to 1 base, leaving 5 bases not matched to a gene. Per the germline V gene, CDR1 is LGHNA and CDR2 is YNFKEQ. The CDR3 has 15 amino acids. CDR3 sequence reads: CASSQTGDRSYEQYF. DNA for the CDR3: TGTGCCAGCAGCCAGACTGGGGACAGGTCCTACGAGCAGTACTTC.

In DNA, the CDR3 is TGTGCCAGCACACTTACCGGGACAGTTAACAATGAGCAGTTCTTC. Translation gives CASTLTGTVNNEQFF. This chain joins TRBV11-2 and TRBJ2-1, with 7 bases aligning to TRBD1. V shed 7 bases, J shed 5 bases, and the junction held 11 bases outside the gene matches. The germline V gene encodes CDR1 SGHAT and CDR2 FQNNGV. This CDR3 spans 15 amino acids.

The rearrangement uses TRBV10-1 and TRBJ2-3; 7 bases align to TRBD2. CDR1 and CDR2 (germline): WNHNN, SYGVQD (reference sequence). Losses at the gene ends were 2 bases for V and 4 bases for J; bases not matched to a gene: 15. This CDR3 spans 18 amino acids. The CDR3 DNA reads TGCGCCAGCAGTGAGGGATTGGCCGGGGGGACCCCCCCAGATACGCAGTATTTT. Protein sequence: CASSEGLAGGTPPDTQYF.

J is TRBJ2-7 and V is TRBV28, with a tentative D call TRBD2 (5 bases). V dropped 4 bases and J dropped 5 bases, with 12 bases sitting between them. The germline CDR1 and CDR2 sequences are MDHEN and SYDVKM. The CDR3 contains 13 residues. Written as DNA, the CDR3 is TGTGCCAGCAGTTCGCGGGCGGCGAACGAGCAGTACTTC. This encodes CASSSRAANEQYF.

The V call is TRBV29-1, the J call TRBJ1-1; 12 bases map to TRBD1. The CDR3 is made up of 15 amino acids. Germline assignment: CDR1 SQVTM and CDR2 ANQGSEA. V lost 1 base and J lost 10; bases outside the gene matches: 10. The CDR3 DNA reads TGCAGCGTTGAAGCCACCGGGACAGGGGGCCAGAGAGCTTTCTTT. It encodes CSVEATGTGGQRAFF. Supplemented by reference TRBV29-1 and TRBJ1-1, the full variable domain reads SAVISQKPSRDICQRGTSLTIQCQVDSQVTMMFWYRQQPGQSLTLIATANQGSEATYESGFVIDKFPISRPNLTFSTLTVSNMSPEDSSIYLCSVEATGTGGQRAFFGQGTRLTVV.

The V gene is TRBV6-5, the J gene TRBJ1-6, with D possibly being TRBD1 (5 bases). Germline values: CDR1 MNHEY, CDR2 SVGAGI. There are 15 residues in the CDR3. V lost 2 bases and J lost 9, with 14 bases in between. The DNA for the CDR3 is TGTGCCAGCAGTTACCGCCCTCATAGGGGTTCACCCCTCCACTTT. Protein sequence: CASSYRPHRGSPLHF.

This clone was picked up a small number of times. The J gene is TRBJ1-5, the V gene TRBV16, with TRBD1 matching over 9 bases. This CDR3 contains 18 residues. CDR1 and CDR2 (germline): KGHSY, FQNENV. V dropped 4 bases and J dropped 3; count of bases not matched to a gene: 13. The CDR3 nucleotides read TGTGCCAGCAGCCCCACGTGGGACAGGGCGAGCATCAATCAGCCCCAGCATTTT. Protein product: CASSPTWDRASINQPQHF.

V is TRBV7-2 and J is TRBJ1-2; 7 bases map to TRBD1. J was trimmed by 4 bases and V by 4 bases; bases with no gene match: 6. From germline, CDR1 is SGHTA and CDR2 FQGNSA. CDR3 length equals 14 residues. CDR3 bases: TGTGCCAGCAGCTCGGGACAGAGCACCTATGGCTACACCTTC. Its translation is CASSSGQSTYGYTF.

The chain recombines TRBV2 with TRBJ1-5; D unclear. Trimming shortened V by 2 bases and J by 0 bases, and 8 bases separated the two germline ends. The CDR3 consists of 15 residues. From germline, CDR1 is SNHLY and CDR2 FYNNEI. CDR3 region: CASSERFYSNQPQHF. For the CDR3, the DNA is TGTGCCAGCAGTGAACGTTTCTATAGCAATCAGCCCCAGCATTTT.

V is TRBV11-2 and J is TRBJ1-2; 8 bases fit TRBD1. CDR1 is SGHAT, CDR2 FQNNGV, per germline. CDR3 length: 15 residues. The ends lost 4 bases at V and 6 bases at J; junction bases unmatched: 10. CDR3 sequence reads: CASSSPRQGRNGYTF. As DNA, the CDR3 is TGTGCCAGCAGCTCCCCGCGACAGGGGAGGAATGGCTACACCTTC.

The chain is built from TRBV19 and TRBJ1-1, with D possibly matching TRBD1 (6 bases). Per germline, CDR1 LNHDA and CDR2 SQIVND (reference sequence). V was shortened by 6 bases and J by 7 bases, with 18 bases between the two germline ends. The CDR3 loop spans 14 amino acids. The CDR3: CASSLQDSHLEAFF. CDR3 nucleotides: TGTGCCAGTAGCCTACAGGACAGTCACCTTGAAGCTTTCTTT.

V usage is TRBV7-9 and J usage is TRBJ2-5, with unresolved D. Trimming left V 5 bases short and J 0 bases short, with 16 bases between. The CDR3 totals 16 residues. CDR1 and CDR2 (germline): SEHNR, FQNEAQ (reference sequence). CDR3 in DNA: TGTGCCAGCAGCCCCCCGCGCAGGTCGTACCAAGAGACCCAGTACTTC. It specifies CASSPPRRSYQETQYF.

J is TRBJ1-2 and V is TRBV19; D perhaps matches TRBD1 (5 bases). The germline V gene encodes CDR1 LNHDA and CDR2 SQIVND (reference sequence). This CDR3 is built from 16 residues. V lost 5 bases to trimming and J lost 4 bases, with 20 bases between them. CDR3 sequence: CASSLRWGVWSYGYTF. The CDR3 nucleotides are TGTGCCAGTAGTCTGAGATGGGGGGTTTGGAGCTATGGCTACACCTTC.

The chain has TRBV6-4 and TRBJ1-2, with TRBD1 matching 9 bases. The length of the CDR3 is 13 residues. Germline V gives CDR1 MRHNA, CDR2 SNTAGT. With 5 bases clipped from V and 8 bases from J, the junction kept 6 bases outside the gene matches. In DNA form, the CDR3 reads TGTGCCAGCAGTCCGGGACAGGGAGGAGGCTACACCTTC. Amino acids: CASSPGQGGGYTF.